These 9 T cell receptor beta chains share one sample of origin, sequenced in a study of T-cell memory formation after mild COVID-19. One entry per CDR3 protein results from TCRdb running MiXCR on the 5' RACE reads. The table has 400,000 to 450,000 distinct CDR3 sequences, more than 15% seen once. Sequenced material: PBMCs or a T cell subset sorted from them (not recorded which). These receptors were taken from a man aged 18 to 35 who had mild COVID-19 (a few samples of this study predate the infection). Cell type and time point are not known.

On this clonotype itself: One end of the junction varies from germline; a read error may be responsible. The CDR3 loop is CASRGGQGRFWNQPKHF. DNA of the CDR3: TGTGCCAGCAGGGGGGGACAGGGCCGTTTTTGGAATCAGCCCAAGCATTTT. The V call is TRBV6-2 or TRBV6-3, the J call TRBJ1-5; 9 bases fit TRBD1. Germline values: CDR1 MNHEY, CDR2 SVGEGT. CDR3 size: 17 residues.

CDR3: CSARIITGNGYTF. CDR3 sequence (DNA): TGCAGTGCTAGGATTATTACAGGGAATGGCTACACCTTC. The rearrangement links TRBV20-1 to TRBJ1-2; D perhaps matches TRBD1 (6 bases). The CDR3 consists of 13 residues. V was cut by 3 bases and J by 6 bases, with 14 bases left in between. Germline loops: CDR1 DFQATT, CDR2 SNEGSKA (reference sequence).

The rearrangement links TRBV20-1 to TRBJ2-4; D is ambiguous. The CDR3 loop spans 16 amino acids. Germline-derived CDR1 and CDR2 are DFQATT and SNEGSKA (reference sequence). Trimming cost V 4 bases and J 1 base, with 17 bases left between them. The CDR3 bases are TGCAGTGCTACCCCCACGGAGAAGAGGGCCAAAAACATTCAGTACTTC. Protein sequence: CSATPTEKRAKNIQYF.

Here the CDR3 reads CASSPKDQREQYF. In DNA form, the CDR3 reads TGTGCCAGCAGCCCCAAGGATCAGCGCGAGCAGTACTTC. The chain carries TRBV7-8 and TRBJ2-7; no reliable D call. CDR1 is SGHVS and CDR2 is FQNEAQ in the germline V gene. Trimming left V 5 bases short and J 6 bases short, with 14 bases between. This CDR3 comprises 13 residues.

DNA of the CDR3: TGTGCCAGCAACTCGGTGGACACTGAAGCTTTCTTT. This encodes CASNSVDTEAFF. The rearrangement links TRBV28 to TRBJ1-1, with D hard to call. The CDR3 has 12 amino acids. Germline V gene data show CDR1 as MDHEN and CDR2 as SYDVKM. V shed 7 bases and J shed 3 bases, with 9 bases lying between them.

This clonotype was seen only a few times. The genes are TRBV7-2 and TRBJ2-3, with D tentatively TRBD1 or TRBD2 (6 bases each). Per the germline V gene, CDR1 is SGHTA and CDR2 is FQGNSA. Trimming took off 6 bases at V and 0 bases at J, with 13 bases between the two ends. The CDR3 runs to 15 residues. CDR3 protein: CASSLRGPSTDTQYF. CDR3 nucleotides: TGTGCCAGCAGTCTACGGGGGCCTAGCACAGATACGCAGTATTTT.

In its sample, this clonotype was seen many times. Germline is not matched at one junction end, which may reflect a read error. The V and J genes are TRBV3-1 and TRBJ1-5; TRBD1 matches at 7 bases. The CDR3 totals 12 residues. Germline loops: CDR1 LGHDT, CDR2 YNNKEL (reference sequence). CDR3 residues: CASSQGGQPQHF. The CDR3, as DNA: TGCGCCAGCAGCCAGGGGGGTCAGCCCCAGCATTTT.

This clonotype came up a few times. V is TRBV15 and J is TRBJ1-2; TRBD1 is a possible D gene (5 bases). Germline CDR1 and CDR2: LNHNV and YYDKDF (reference sequence). This CDR3 has 15 residues. Trimming stripped 3 bases from V and 4 bases from J, with 15 bases between. CDR3 nucleotide sequence: TGTGCCACCAGCAGGGGAGACAGTTCCGTCTATGGCTACACCTTC. This sequence encodes CATSRGDSSVYGYTF.

This clonotype was found a few times. The DNA for the CDR3 is TGCAGTGCCCTCTCCCGGGTGAACACTGAAGCTTTCTTT. Its protein is CSALSRVNTEAFF. V and J are TRBV20-1 and TRBJ1-1; D gene ambiguous. Trimming stripped 6 bases from V and 0 bases from J, with 11 bases between. This CDR3 region has 13 residues. The germline V gene has CDR1 DFQATT and CDR2 SNEGSKA (reference sequence).